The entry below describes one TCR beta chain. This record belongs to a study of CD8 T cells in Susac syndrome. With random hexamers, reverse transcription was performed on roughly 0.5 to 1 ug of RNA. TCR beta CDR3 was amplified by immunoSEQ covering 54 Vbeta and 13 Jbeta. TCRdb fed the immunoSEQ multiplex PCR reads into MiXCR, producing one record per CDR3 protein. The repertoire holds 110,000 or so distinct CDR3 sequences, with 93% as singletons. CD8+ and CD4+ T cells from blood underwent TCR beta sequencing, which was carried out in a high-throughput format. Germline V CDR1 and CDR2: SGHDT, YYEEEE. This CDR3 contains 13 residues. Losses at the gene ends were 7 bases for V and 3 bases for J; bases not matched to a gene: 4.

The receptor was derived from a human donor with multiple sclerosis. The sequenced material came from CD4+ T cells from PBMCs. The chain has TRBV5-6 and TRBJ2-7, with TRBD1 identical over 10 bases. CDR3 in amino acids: CASRGQGSYEQYF. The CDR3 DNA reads TGTGCCAGCCGGGGACAGGGGAGCTACGAGCAGTACTTC.